The table lists the clone carrying this T cell receptor (beta chain) with many counts. The time point was: longitudinal time-point 3. The record originates from a study of neurological immune-mediated disorders. This CDR3 spans 14 amino acids. With 2 bases removed from V and 1 base from J, the gap between germline ends came to 6 bases. The V gene's germline CDR1 is SGHRS and CDR2 YFSETQ. TCRdb reprocessed the 5' RACE reads with MiXCR, giving one entry per CDR3 protein. The sample consists of more than 95,000 distinct CDR3 sequences, about a tenth of them appearing once. Sample: PBMCs. This chain uses TRBV5-1 with TRBJ2-2; no definite D call. This receptor was identified in a female donor with HTLV-1-associated myelopathy (HAM/TSP). Here the CDR3 DNA reads TGCGCCAGCAGCTTCTCCCTGAACACCGGGGAGCTGTTTTTT. It translates to CASSFSLNTGELFF.